This TCR beta chain was captured by sequencing in a study of vaccination effects on CD4 cells after COVID-19. With the ViraFEST assay, the study expanded antigen-specific CD4+ T cells using viral peptide pools, then sequenced them. Culturing for 10 days preceded CD4+ T cell isolation. Vaccination of participants consisted of two doses of either the BNT162b2 or mRNA-1273 vaccine. IL-2 medium took the place of half the medium on both days 3 and 7. V gave up 0 bases and J gave up 1 base, with 13 bases separating them. The V gene's germline CDR1 is SGDLS and CDR2 YYNGEE. The CDR3 covers 17 residues. Produced via immunoSEQ multiplex PCR; TCRdb's table is partial and in-frame only. This sample carries tens of thousands of clones, over 75% of them seen once, and the ten largest clones take 0.85% to 1.3%. This clone was found once. The antigen remains unidentified.

The receptor was isolated from a human donor who received a COVID-19 vaccine. This chain uses TRBV9 with TRBJ1-4; D ambiguous. This specimen consisted of CD4+ T cells from PBMCs cultured with HCoV-OC43 spike peptides, obtained after COVID-19 vaccination. As for subset: HCoV-OC43 spike overlapping peptide pool stimulation. CDR3 DNA sequence: TGTGCCAGCAGCGTAGCTAGCGGGTTAGAAACTAATGAAAAACTGTTTTTT. Translating it yields CASSVASGLETNEKLFF. The full variable domain, in which reference TRBV9 and TRBJ1-4 provide the parts outside the CDR3, is DSGVTQTPKHLITATGQRVTLRCSPRSGDLSVYWYQQSLDQGLQFLIQYYNGEERAKGNILERFSAQQFPDLHSELNLSSLELGDSALYFCASSVASGLETNEKLFFGSGTQLSVL.